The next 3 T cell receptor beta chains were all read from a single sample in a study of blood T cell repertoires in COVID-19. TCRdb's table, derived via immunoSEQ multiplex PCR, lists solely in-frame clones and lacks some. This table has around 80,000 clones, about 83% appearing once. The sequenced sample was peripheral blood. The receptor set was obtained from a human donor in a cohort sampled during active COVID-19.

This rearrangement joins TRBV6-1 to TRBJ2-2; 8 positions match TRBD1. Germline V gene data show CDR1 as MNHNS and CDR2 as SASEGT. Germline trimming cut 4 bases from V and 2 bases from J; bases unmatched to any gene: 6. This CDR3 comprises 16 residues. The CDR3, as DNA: TGTGCCAGCAGTGCCCAGGGGGCGGGAAACACCGGGGAGCTGTTTTTT. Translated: CASSAQGAGNTGELFF.

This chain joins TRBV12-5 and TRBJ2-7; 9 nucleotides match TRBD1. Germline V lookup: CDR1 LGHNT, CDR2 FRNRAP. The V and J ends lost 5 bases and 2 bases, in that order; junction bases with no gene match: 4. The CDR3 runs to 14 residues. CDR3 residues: CASGLGTGTYEQYF. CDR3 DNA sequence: TGTGCTAGTGGTCTCGGGACAGGGACCTACGAGCAGTACTTC. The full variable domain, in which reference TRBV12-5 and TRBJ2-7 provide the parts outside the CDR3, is DARVTQTPRHKVTEMGQEVTMRCQPILGHNTVFWYRQTMMQGLELLAYFRNRAPLDDSGMPKDRFSAEMPDATLATLKIQPSEPRDSAVYFCASGLGTGTYEQYFGPGTRLTVT.

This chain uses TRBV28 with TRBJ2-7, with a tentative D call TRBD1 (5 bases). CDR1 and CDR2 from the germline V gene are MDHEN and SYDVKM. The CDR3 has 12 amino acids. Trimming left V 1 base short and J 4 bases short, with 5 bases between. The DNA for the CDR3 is TGTGCCAGCAGTTTATACAGGTACGAGCAGTACTTC. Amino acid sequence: CASSLYRYEQYF.